This T cell receptor beta chain emerged from a study of T cell responses to AZD1222 COVID-19 vaccine (dated by TCRdb to the early 2020s). Looking at the study overall: AZD1222 recipients given second doses at about 4 weeks or at about 12 weeks were pooled, since spike-specific TCR depth and breadth were not found to differ between the two schedules. Trial participants were enrolled by age into 18-55, 56-69 and 70-plus year subgroups, with roughly 160, 29 and 62 TCR-sequenced participants respectively. TCR sequencing was performed for roughly 250 trial participants, of whom approximately 200 were given two doses of AZD1222 and around 26 were given two doses of MenACWY control vaccine. The study at large found these results: The whole spike protein was spanned by vaccine-associated CD4 TCRs, and dominant responses were seen in regions 160-218 and 743-854. Conclusions about previously exposed vaccinees are limited because only six or seven AZD1222 recipients were SARS-CoV-2 seropositive at baseline. Epitopes outside the regions mutated in the B.1.351 and B.1.1.7 variants were reportedly recognized by nearly half of the unique spike-specific TCRs. A significant rise in spike-specific TCR breadth and depth was observed after two AZD1222 doses relative to day 0 and relative to MenACWY recipients. Because no day 14 peak-response samples were available, the repertoires could be characterized only after the peak T cell response. Participants were mostly white British, with more females than males. The authors suggested clonal diversity may have been underestimated. In the small 56-69-year group, the increase in depth fell short of significance, most likely because of low power.

V drops 5 bases and J drops 8 bases, leaving 7 bases in between. The germline V gene sets CDR1 to MNHEY and CDR2 to SVGEGT. The cysteine opens and the phenylalanine closes a CDR3 of 12 amino acids. Only the CDR3 DNA stays, 36 bases, in frame from base 1. The CDR3 regions of human TCRbeta chains were analyzed by immunosequencing. In the original analysis: Repertoire TCRs were matched against a reference library of SARS-CoV-2-specific TCRs generated with the MIRA antigen-specificity platform. Breadth meant the fraction of unique TCRs that were SARS-CoV-2-associated, whereas depth meant the fraction of total T cells that were SARS-CoV-2-associated. Each spike-specific TCR was assigned to its reactive spike region and to a CD4 or CD8 class using the MIRA data. Log10-transformed breadth and depth values were compared by one-way ANOVA with Sidak's multiple comparisons tests. The table comes from immuneACCESS by way of TCRdb, which keeps in-frame sequences with V and J called. Part of the clones is missing from these tables; in studies checked, under half for an unresolved V gene and the rest for unknown reasons. Clone size and V and J calls were adopted from that table, with D and trimming inferred from the DNA. Here the sample has more than 85,000 clones; around 89% occur a single time. Together, the top ten hold around 8.4% of the sample.

The time point label corresponds to: baseline before first vaccination. The vaccinee samples were drawn from two UK trials, COV001 and COV002, one of which was a single-blind randomized controlled phase 2/3 trial testing AZD1222 (ChAdOx1 nCoV-19) in healthy adults. For TCRbeta chain sequencing, PBMC samples were collected from trial participants at day 0 and at day 28 after the second dose. As regards this clone: The specificity of this receptor is unknown. There are no base qualities to consult, and no much larger clone falls within one base.

The material sequenced was peripheral blood, taken on day 0 of AZD1222 vaccination. The TCR originated in an adult in good health. The chain is encoded by TRBV6-2 or TRBV6-3 joined to TRBJ1-6; no D segment can be confidently identified. The DNA sequence follows: TGTGCCAGCAGTCCGCTTTATTCACCCCTCCACTTT. The translation is CASSPLYSPLHF.